The entry below gives a single T cell receptor beta chain sequence along with its context. An input of 0.5 to 1 ug of RNA was subjected to reverse transcription using random hexamers. TCRdb independently ran MiXCR on the immunoSEQ multiplex PCR reads; one entry per CDR3 protein. The sample carries about 300,000 distinct CDR3 sequences, over 75% recorded once. In germline, CDR1 is PRHDT, CDR2 FYEKMQ (reference sequence). CDR3 length: 15 residues. Trimming stripped 3 bases from V and 2 bases from J, with 14 bases between. This specimen belongs to a study of CD8 T cells in Susac syndrome. The V and J genes are TRBV13 and TRBJ2-7, with D tentatively TRBD2 (6 bases). The sequenced sample consisted of CD8+ T cells from PBMCs. The TCR was taken from a human donor with multiple sclerosis. The DNA for the CDR3 is TGTGCCAGCAGCTTTTTAACTAGCCCTACCTACGAGCAGTACTTC. It specifies CASSFLTSPTYEQYF.